The T cell receptor (beta chain) described here comes from a study of early stage breast cancer tumors. Study-wide results and caveats: Commonly generated sequences made up most enriched TCRB sequences shared between patients. Tumors had roughly 2.5-fold higher T cell density and higher clonality than adjacent normal breast tissue. Comparing each tissue with blood distinguished tumor from normal in most of the 16 patients.

To note about this clone: Antigen unknown.

Each sample had two DNA replicates, about 0.5 ug blood or around 1.5 ug tissue. TCRdb's table, derived via immunoSEQ multiplex PCR, lists solely in-frame clones and lacks some. Among about 72,000 clones, roughly three quarters were seen once, and the ten largest hold around 3.4%. With 4 bases clipped from V and 1 base from J, the junction kept 4 bases outside the gene matches. CDR1 and CDR2 from the germline V gene are MGHDK and SYGVNS. The CDR3 runs to 14 residues. This chain links TRBV25-1 with TRBJ2-7, with 7 bases aligning to TRBD2. The TCR was taken from a person between 60 and 69 years old with breast cancer. Input material: blood. The CDR3, as DNA: TGTGCCAGCAGTGGGTCTAGCGGTTCCTACGAGCAGTACTTC. Amino acid sequence: CASSGSSGSYEQYF.